The 16 T cell receptor beta chains listed next were all sequenced from one sample in a study of T cell repertoires in cytomegalovirus infection. TCRdb passed the reads through MiXCR, listing each CDR3 protein once. The sample shows hundreds of thousands of distinct CDR3 sequences, more than 30% of them seen only once. Their antigens are not known. The sequencing used cultured PBMCs, collected from culture after CMV antigen stimulation. The receptor set was obtained from a human donor in good health (CMV status not recorded). Some clones in this sample may be carry-over from other donors' samples.

This chain links TRBV13 with TRBJ2-5, with no clear D. Germline values: CDR1 PRHDT, CDR2 FYEKMQ (reference sequence). The CDR3 consists of 13 residues. Trimming left V 0 bases short and J 5 bases short, with 7 bases between. CDR3 amino acids: CASSLGGHETQYF. As DNA, the CDR3 is TGTGCCAGCAGCTTAGGGGGCCACGAGACCCAGTACTTC.

V is TRBV7-7 and J is TRBJ2-7; tentative D call: TRBD1 (5 bases). Trimming removed 6 bases at V and 2 bases at J, with 11 bases between. The germline CDR1 and CDR2 sequences are SSHAT and FNYEAQ (reference sequence). This CDR3 comprises 13 residues. The CDR3 bases are TGTGCCAGCAGGAAACAGGAAGCCTACGAGCAGTACTTC. Its translation: CASRKQEAYEQYF.

This clonotype was counted many times. This chain uses TRBV7-2 with TRBJ2-7; tentatively, D is TRBD2 (6 bases). Germline V CDR1 and CDR2: SGHTA, FQGNSA. The CDR3 spans 15 residues. Trimming took 5 bases from V and 0 from J, leaving 14 bases between them. CDR3 sequence reads: CASSPGGGASYEQYF. The CDR3 nucleotides read TGTGCCAGCAGCCCCGGCGGAGGGGCCTCCTACGAGCAGTACTTC.

The table lists this clonotype with a few counts. The V gene is TRBV6-2 or TRBV6-3, the J gene TRBJ2-7, with 12 bases that match TRBD1. This CDR3 has 16 residues. J gave up 9 bases and V 7 bases, and 16 bases lay outside the gene matches. CDR1 MNHEY and CDR2 SVGEGT come from the germline V gene. In DNA form, the CDR3 reads TGTGCCAGCATCTACCGACCGGGACAGGGGGCGTTTGCGCAGTACTTC. Its protein product is CASIYRPGQGAFAQYF.

This clonotype was detected many times. The rearrangement uses TRBV27 and TRBJ2-1; a weak D match, TRBD1 (5 bases). This CDR3 is 13 amino acids long. Trimming shortened V by 5 bases and J by 10 bases, and 15 bases separated the two germline ends. In germline, CDR1 is MNHEY, CDR2 SMNVEV (reference sequence). The CDR3 region has the DNA TGTGCCAGCAGTCCTCAAAGGGGCGGAGAGCAGTTCTTC. Translation: CASSPQRGGEQFF.

The rearrangement joins TRBV5-1 to TRBJ2-3; the D gene is possibly TRBD2 (5 bases). The CDR3 consists of 14 residues. V was cut by 5 bases and J by 2 bases, with 12 bases left in between. The germline V gene encodes CDR1 SGHRS and CDR2 YFSETQ. The CDR3 nucleotides read TGCGCCAGCAGTTATACGGGGTACACAGATACGCAGTATTTT. This codes for CASSYTGYTDTQYF.

The chain uses TRBV5-1 and TRBJ2-3; TRBD2 aligns across 11 bases. The CDR3 has 16 residues. Looked up from germline, CDR1 is SGHRS and CDR2 is YFSETQ. V lost 0 bases and J lost 5; bases outside the gene matches: 5. The CDR3 loop reads CASSLGGTSGGDTQYF. The CDR3 DNA reads as TGCGCCAGCAGCTTGGGCGGGACTAGCGGAGGAGATACGCAGTATTTT.

This rearrangement joins TRBV7-3 to TRBJ2-3; TRBD2 aligns across 9 bases. CDR1 is SGHTA and CDR2 is FQGTGA in the germline V gene. This CDR3 is 18 amino acids long. After removal of 1 base from V and 1 base from J, the junction contained 9 bases not matched to a gene. This CDR3 is CASSLMGGVAGGTDTQYF. The CDR3 DNA reads as TGTGCCAGCAGCTTAATGGGGGGTGTAGCGGGAGGCACAGATACGCAGTATTTT.

The V and J genes are TRBV2 and TRBJ2-1; D is ambiguous. There are 16 residues in the CDR3. V was cut by 1 base and J by 4 bases, with 14 bases left in between. Germline assignment: CDR1 SNHLY and CDR2 FYNNEI. CDR3 amino acids: CASSEEGSLLYNEQFF. The CDR3 DNA follows: TGTGCCAGCAGTGAAGAGGGCAGTCTTCTTTACAATGAGCAGTTCTTC.

This clonotype was observed a few times. This chain uses TRBV20-1 with TRBJ1-4; 11 positions agree with TRBD1. V shed 6 bases and J 6 bases; nucleotides not matched to a gene: 9. Germline assignment: CDR1 DFQATT and CDR2 SNEGSKA (reference sequence). The CDR3 sequence is 15 residues long. The CDR3 is CSASGQGAFYEKLFF. In nucleotides, the CDR3 is TGCAGTGCCAGTGGACAGGGGGCGTTTTATGAAAAACTGTTTTTT.

Many counts were recorded for this clonotype. The chain joins TRBV18 to TRBJ2-3; D remains ambiguous. The CDR3 covers 13 residues. Germline CDR1 and CDR2: KGHSH and LQKENI. Trimming stripped 3 bases from V and 0 bases from J, with 4 bases between. DNA for the CDR3: TGTGCCAGCTCACCGACTAGCACAGATACGCAGTATTTT. The encoded protein is CASSPTSTDTQYF.

The gene calls are TRBV6-2 or TRBV6-3 and TRBJ1-1, with 9 bases that match TRBD1. J lost 5 bases, V lost 6 bases, and 7 bases had no gene match. Germline assignment: CDR1 MNHEY and CDR2 SVGEGT. The CDR3 has 14 residues. As DNA, the CDR3 is TGTGCCAGCAGGTGGGACGGACAGGGGACTGAAGCTTTCTTT. Its translation is CASRWDGQGTEAFF.

This clonotype was picked up a small number of times. The CDR3 here is CASRADNTGELFF. Written as DNA, the CDR3 is TGTGCCAGCAGAGCGGATAACACCGGGGAGCTGTTTTTT. The rearrangement links TRBV2 to TRBJ2-2, with D possibly TRBD2 on 5 matching bases. Germline V CDR1 and CDR2: SNHLY, FYNNEI. Trimming removed 6 bases from V and 2 bases from J, with 7 bases in between. The CDR3 has 13 residues.

This clonotype was seen at least ten times. The rearrangement uses TRBV7-2 and TRBJ2-5, with 8 bases identical to TRBD2. This CDR3 is 17 amino acids long. CDR1 and CDR2 from the germline V gene are SGHTA and FQGNSA. Germline trimming cut 0 bases from V and 2 bases from J; bases unmatched to any gene: 8. CDR3 region: CASSLASAGGGQETQYF. The CDR3, as DNA: TGTGCCAGCAGCTTAGCGTCTGCGGGAGGAGGACAAGAGACCCAGTACTTC.

The chain is built from TRBV7-2 and TRBJ2-7; 11 bases are a match to TRBD2. J was trimmed by 6 bases and V by 3 bases; bases with no gene match: 4. CDR3 length equals 14 residues. Germline V gene lookup returns CDR1 SGHTA and CDR2 FQGNSA. The CDR3 DNA sequence: TGTGCCAGCAGCTTGTTAACTAGCGGGGGCGAGCAGTACTTC. Its translation is CASSLLTSGGEQYF. The complete variable domain, with remaining parts taken from reference TRBV7-2 and TRBJ2-7, reads GAGVSQSPSNKVTEKGKDVELRCDPISGHTALYWYRQSLGQGLEFLIYFQGNSAPDKSGLPSDRFSAERTGGSVSTLTIQRTQQEDSAVYLCASSLLTSGGEQYFGPGTRLTVT.

V and J are TRBV20-1 and TRBJ2-3, with 9 bases fitting TRBD2. With V trimmed by 4 bases and J by 3 bases, 8 bases remained unmatched. The CDR3 spans 15 residues. Germline assignment: CDR1 DFQATT and CDR2 SNEGSKA (reference sequence). The CDR3 spells CSANPAGGPTDTQYF. In DNA, the CDR3 is TGCAGTGCTAATCCGGCGGGAGGGCCGACAGATACGCAGTATTTT.